This T cell receptor (beta chain) appears in the sequencing data of a study of T-cell memory formation after mild COVID-19. The germline CDR1 and CDR2 sequences are SNHLY and FYNNEI. Trimming took off 7 bases at V and 0 bases at J, with 4 bases between the two ends. The CDR3 covers 11 residues. Study outcomes and limitations: Clones contracting over day 15 to 85 were CD4/CD8 balanced, with later expanders leaning CD4+. Pre-infection memory already had some responding clones, implying cross-reactive memory joined. Mainly CM and EM harbored the contracting CD4+ clones; mainly EMRA harbored the CD8+ ones.

In regard to this clonotype: What it binds is unknown.

Sample barcodes and UMIs were carried by the TCR alpha and TCR beta cDNA libraries that 5'RACE generated with constant-segment primers. One entry per CDR3 protein, called by TCRdb with MiXCR from the 5' RACE reads. This table has approximately 490,000 distinct CDR3 sequences, around 21% appearing once. J is TRBJ2-7 and V is TRBV2; unclear D gene. The TCR originated in an adult woman who had mild COVID-19 (a few samples of this study predate the infection). Cell type and time point are not known. Specimen: PBMCs or a T cell subset sorted from them (not recorded which). The CDR3 DNA follows: TGTGCCAGCACTATCTCCTACGAGCAGTACTTC. Encoded protein: CASTISYEQYF.